This is a list of T cell receptor beta chains from one sample in a study of blood T cell repertoires in COVID-19. Only in-frame clones appear in the TCRdb table, and some are missing; sequencing was by immunoSEQ multiplex PCR. Of 78,000 or so clones in the sample, around 81% are singletons; the top ten hold approximately 9.1%. Material: peripheral blood. These receptors all come from a human donor in a cohort sampled during active COVID-19. Both conserved end residues are part of each CDR3. A D gene is named only where the DNA matches it firmly. Size is stated for part of the rows, as once, few or many counts, or as a class when the clone is expanded.

D gene,V gene,clone size,J gene,CDR3 protein,CDR3 DNA
TRBD1,TRBV5-4,once,TRBJ2-3,CASSIRTGGTDTQYF,TGTGCCAGCAGCATAAGGACAGGGGGCACAGATACGCAGTATTTT
.,TRBV3-1/TRBV3-2,.,TRBJ1-4,CASSQDIGAEIVFF,TGTGCCAGCAGCCAAGATATTGGAGCAGAAATTGTGTTTTTT
TRBD1,TRBV24-1,.,TRBJ1-5,CATSEDRVRQPQHF,TGTGCCACCAGCGAGGACAGGGTGAGGCAGCCCCAGCATTTT
TRBD2,TRBV19,.,TRBJ2-5,CATLAGVGTQYF,TGTGCCACCTTAGCGGGAGTTGGGACCCAGTACTTC
TRBD2,TRBV5-1,.,TRBJ2-2,CASSFLTSGPGELFF,TGCGCCAGCAGCTTCCTGACTAGCGGTCCCGGGGAGCTGTTTTTT
.,TRBV6-2/TRBV6-3,.,TRBJ2-5,CASSLFLAIGETQYF,TGTGCCAGCAGTTTGTTTCTAGCGATCGGAGAGACCCAGTACTTC
.,TRBV7-9,few,TRBJ1-2,CASSLGTNYGYTF,TGTGCCAGCAGCTTAGGCACAAACTATGGCTACACCTTC
.,TRBV27,.,TRBJ2-5,CASRAVQGLERQETQYF,TGTGCCAGCAGGGCGGTCCAGGGTCTAGAAAGGCAAGAGACCCAGTACTTC
TRBD1,TRBV5-1,.,TRBJ1-4,CASSQQGAGEKLFF,TGCGCCAGCAGCCAACAGGGGGCCGGAGAAAAACTGTTTTTT
TRBD1,TRBV5-1,.,TRBJ1-1,CASSAGGDRIAEAFF,TGCGCCAGCAGCGCTGGAGGGGACAGAATTGCTGAAGCTTTCTTT
TRBD2,TRBV7-3,.,TRBJ2-1,CASSLSQRGGEQFF,TGTGCCAGCAGCTTATCCCAGCGGGGAGGTGAGCAGTTCTTC
TRBD1,TRBV6-5,.,TRBJ1-1,CASSRQGENTEAFF,TGTGCCAGCAGTCGACAGGGAGAGAACACTGAAGCTTTCTTT
TRBD1,TRBV6-5,.,TRBJ2-2,CASSYSDRKITGELFF,TGTGCCAGCAGTTACTCGGACAGGAAGATTACCGGGGAGCTGTTTTTT
.,TRBV28,.,TRBJ2-1,CASRLPPYNEQFF,TGTGCCAGCAGACTGCCCCCCTACAATGAGCAGTTCTTC
.,TRBV18,.,TRBJ2-1,CASSPQRFRGQGPSEQFF,TGTGCCAGCTCACCACAACGGTTCCGGGGCCAGGGGCCGTCTGAGCAGTTCTTC
TRBD2,TRBV6-1,.,TRBJ2-3,CASSDQGAGGLNTQYF,TGTGCCAGCAGTGATCAAGGGGCGGGGGGGCTGAACACGCAGTATTTT
TRBD1,TRBV3-1/TRBV3-2,.,TRBJ1-5,CASSQDLTGYQPQHF,TGTGCCAGCAGCCAAGATCTGACAGGGTATCAGCCCCAGCATTTT
TRBD2,TRBV9,.,TRBJ2-1,CASSHPGERGGMDEQFF,TGTGCCAGCAGCCACCCAGGGGAGCGGGGGGGAATGGATGAGCAGTTCTTC
.,TRBV5-1,.,TRBJ1-2,CASSLSRGSDGYTF,TGCGCCAGCAGCTTGTCTCGGGGATCGGATGGCTACACCTTC
TRBD1,TRBV7-3,.,TRBJ2-2,CASSLTGPANTGELFF,TGTGCCAGCAGCTTGACAGGGCCTGCGAACACCGGGGAGCTGTTTTTT
.,TRBV6-2/TRBV6-3,.,TRBJ2-7,CASSSGGMRPMDEQYF,TGTGCCAGCAGTTCTGGGGGGATGAGGCCAATGGACGAGCAGTACTTC
.,TRBV19,.,TRBJ1-1,CASTEGGYTEAFF,TGTGCCAGTACCGAGGGGGGGTACACTGAAGCTTTCTTT
TRBD1,TRBV19,.,TRBJ1-1,CASSFRDRLLAFF,TGTGCCAGTAGTTTCCGGGACAGATTGTTGGCTTTCTTT
.,TRBV5-6,.,TRBJ2-6,CASSFTGTGANVLTF,TGTGCCAGCAGCTTTACGGGGACTGGGGCCAACGTCCTGACTTTC
TRBD2,TRBV11-2,.,TRBJ2-1,CASSQHSGRGNEQFF,TGTGCCAGCAGCCAACATAGCGGGAGAGGCAATGAGCAGTTCTTC
.,TRBV18,.,TRBJ1-5,CASSLTWDISNQPQHF,TGTGCCAGCTCACTTACCTGGGACATTAGCAATCAGCCCCAGCATTTT
.,TRBV7-3,.,TRBJ2-7,CASSPRPEAGEQYF,TGTGCCAGCAGCCCCAGGCCCGAAGCCGGCGAGCAGTACTTC
.,TRBV19,.,TRBJ2-7,CASSIPGSGSYEQYF,TGTGCCAGTAGTATCCCGGGGTCTGGTTCCTACGAGCAGTACTTC
.,TRBV18,.,TRBJ2-1,CASSPGRNEQFF,TGTGCCAGCTCTCCAGGGAGGAATGAGCAGTTCTTC
TRBD1,TRBV7-3,.,TRBJ2-3,CASSSAQGADTQYF,TGTGCCAGCAGCTCCGCGCAGGGGGCAGATACGCAGTATTTT
TRBD2,TRBV7-2,.,TRBJ2-1,CASSLGRTSGHNEQFF,TGTGCCAGCAGCTTAGGGAGGACTAGCGGACACAATGAGCAGTTCTTC
.,TRBV6-5,few,TRBJ1-1,CASTGRTAYTEAFF,TGTGCCAGCACAGGTAGGACAGCATACACTGAAGCTTTCTTT
.,TRBV11-2,few,TRBJ1-3,CASSLEPGSGNTIYF,TGTGCCAGCAGCTTAGAACCAGGGTCTGGAAACACCATATATTTT
TRBD1,TRBV7-3,.,TRBJ2-2,CASSLKTGALIDTGELFF,TGTGCCAGCAGCTTAAAAACAGGGGCCCTAATCGACACCGGGGAGCTGTTTTTT
.,TRBV19,.,TRBJ1-1,CASSATGSTEAFF,TGTGCCAGTAGCGCGACAGGTAGCACTGAAGCTTTCTTT
.,TRBV5-1,.,TRBJ2-2,CASSLVVQRNTGELFF,TGCGCCAGCAGCTTGGTGGTACAGAGGAACACCGGGGAGCTGTTTTTT
TRBD1,TRBV3-1/TRBV3-2,.,TRBJ2-4,CASSRPQGAGNIQYF,TGTGCCAGCAGCCGGCCCCAGGGGGCGGGAAACATTCAGTACTTC
TRBD1,TRBV3-1/TRBV3-2,.,TRBJ2-2,CASSRGQGSGGELFF,TGTGCCAGCAGCCGGGGACAGGGTTCAGGAGGGGAGCTGTTTTTT